These 24 T cell receptor beta chains were all obtained from the same sample, sequenced in a study of blood T cell repertoires in COVID-19. The data were produced by immunoSEQ multiplex PCR, yet TCRdb's version contains in-frame clones alone and is incomplete. The sample carries more than 200,000 clones, roughly 80% recorded once. Material: peripheral blood. The receptor set was obtained from a woman older than 75 with acute or convalescent COVID-19.

CDR3 sequence reads: CASKIAGSYNEQFF. The CDR3 DNA reads as TGTGCCAGCAAAATAGCGGGATCCTACAATGAGCAGTTCTTC. This chain joins TRBV27 and TRBJ2-1, with TRBD2 matching over 8 bases. With V trimmed by 7 bases and J by 1 base, 3 bases remained unmatched. The V gene's germline CDR1 is MNHEY and CDR2 SMNVEV (reference sequence). The CDR3 totals 14 residues.

V usage is TRBV6-5 and J usage is TRBJ2-5; 7 nucleotides line up with TRBD2. CDR3 length: 14 amino acids. With 6 bases clipped from V and 5 bases from J, the junction kept 9 bases outside the gene matches. Germline lookup yields CDR1 MNHEY and CDR2 SVGAGI. Here the CDR3 DNA reads TGTGCCAGCAGGACTAGCCCACGGTCGGAGACCCAGTACTTC. It encodes CASRTSPRSETQYF.

V is TRBV5-1 and J is TRBJ1-5; no clear D gene. This CDR3 comprises 15 residues. The V and J ends lost 0 bases and 0 bases respectively, with 7 bases between them. Germline-derived CDR1 and CDR2 are SGHRS and YFSETQ. CDR3 coding DNA: TGCGCCAGCAGCTTGGACGGGAATAGCAATCAGCCCCAGCATTTT. It yields the protein CASSLDGNSNQPQHF.

In its sample, this clone was seen once. J is TRBJ2-7 and V is TRBV4-2; the match to TRBD2 covers 9 bases. CDR3 size: 14 residues. J was trimmed by 6 bases and V by 0 bases; bases with no gene match: 3. Germline CDR1 is LGHNA and CDR2 is YNFKEQ. CDR3 in DNA: TGTGCCAGCAGCCAAGAGCGGGGGGGCCTCGAGCAGTACTTC. This sequence encodes CASSQERGGLEQYF.

This clone was seen only a few times. The sample has other DNA sequences that encode this CDR3 too. The V and J genes are TRBV27 and TRBJ2-2; D ambiguous. The V gene lost 0 bases and the J gene lost 4 bases, with 3 bases spanning the gap. The CDR3 loop spans 13 amino acids. CDR1 MNHEY and CDR2 SMNVEV come from the germline V gene (reference sequence). In DNA, the CDR3 is TGTGCCAGCAGTTTATCCCTCACCGGGGAGCTGTTTTTT. This codes for CASSLSLTGELFF.

This clone was seen more than once but under ten times. The rearrangement joins TRBV7-8 to TRBJ2-5, with 8 positions matching TRBD2. With V trimmed by 4 bases and J by 4 bases, 8 bases remained unmatched. The CDR3 is 15 residues long. Germline CDR1 reads SGHVS; CDR2 reads FQNEAQ. CDR3 bases: TGTGCCAGCAGCTCTATCTTAGCGGGGAGAGAGACCCAGTACTTC. This encodes CASSSILAGRETQYF.

This chain links TRBV4-2 with TRBJ2-1; 10 bases map to TRBD2. Germline V gene data show CDR1 as LGHNA and CDR2 as YNFKEQ. Trimming removed 1 base from V and 0 bases from J; junction bases left unmatched: 3. The CDR3 consists of 17 residues. CDR3 protein: CASSQGPSGSSYNEQFF. CDR3 DNA: TGTGCCAGCAGCCAAGGTCCTAGCGGGAGCTCCTACAATGAGCAGTTCTTC.

The V gene is TRBV19, the J gene TRBJ1-3; D gene uncertain. V lost 4 bases to trimming and J lost 2 bases, with 9 bases between them. This CDR3 region has 14 residues. From germline, CDR1 is LNHDA and CDR2 SQIVND (reference sequence). The CDR3 here is CASSKETPGNTIYF. CDR3 DNA: TGTGCCAGTAGTAAGGAGACCCCTGGAAACACCATATATTTT.

This chain uses TRBV3-1 (or the pseudogene TRBV3-2) with TRBJ1-1; no clear D. The CDR3 runs to 14 residues. Trimming took 0 bases from V and 5 from J, leaving 10 bases between them. The germline CDR1 and CDR2 sequences are LGHDT and YNNKEL (reference sequence). The CDR3 nucleotides read TGTGCCAGCAGCCAAGATCTGACGGGGACTGAAGCTTTCTTT. Translating gives CASSQDLTGTEAFF.

This clone was seen repeatedly, ten times or more. The chain uses TRBV6-6 and TRBJ2-3; 7 nucleotides line up with TRBD2. This CDR3 has 17 residues. Looked up from germline, CDR1 is MNHNY and CDR2 is SVGAGI (reference sequence). The ends lost 5 bases at V and 3 bases at J; junction bases unmatched: 14. CDR3 amino acids: CASSQDHLAGLTDTQYF. The DNA for the CDR3 is TGTGCCAGCAGTCAGGACCACTTAGCGGGCTTGACAGATACGCAGTATTTT.

The V call is TRBV7-2, the J call TRBJ2-7; 11 nucleotides line up with TRBD2. This CDR3 has 18 amino acids. V shed 1 base, J shed 0 bases, and the junction held 8 bases outside the gene matches. CDR1 is SGHTA and CDR2 is FQGNSA in the germline V gene. This CDR3 is CASSLVLAGGAFSYEQYF. The CDR3 coding sequence is TGTGCCAGCAGCTTAGTATTAGCGGGGGGGGCTTTCTCCTACGAGCAGTACTTC.

This clone was detected once. The chain has TRBV5-1 and TRBJ2-3; TRBD2 matches 7 bases. CDR1 and CDR2 from the germline V gene are SGHRS and YFSETQ. The CDR3 totals 17 residues. Trimming cost V 1 base and J 3 bases; bases outside gene matches: 11. The CDR3 spells CASSLLGGGSGTDTQYF. The CDR3, as DNA: TGCGCCAGCAGCTTGCTGGGTGGCGGGAGTGGGACAGATACGCAGTATTTT.

The chain has TRBV15 and TRBJ1-1; no clear D gene. CDR1 is LNHNV and CDR2 is YYDKDF in the germline V gene (reference sequence). V gave up 1 base and J gave up 3 bases, with 9 bases separating them. CDR3 length: 14 residues. CDR3 loop: CATSRGQWYTEAFF. Here the CDR3 DNA reads TGTGCCACCAGCAGAGGTCAGTGGTACACTGAAGCTTTCTTT.

The J gene is TRBJ1-1, the V gene TRBV27, with a tentative D call TRBD1 (5 bases). This CDR3 is 14 amino acids long. Trimming removed 3 bases at V and 4 bases at J, with 12 bases between. Germline CDR1 reads MNHEY; CDR2 reads SMNVEV (reference sequence). The CDR3 reads CASSFSGGGTEAFF. In DNA, the CDR3 is TGTGCCAGCAGTTTCTCGGGCGGGGGCACTGAAGCTTTCTTT.

The chain links TRBV28 to TRBJ1-2; a weak D match, TRBD1 (5 bases). The CDR3 totals 14 residues. In germline, CDR1 is MDHEN, CDR2 SYDVKM. V was pared by 7 bases and J by 7 bases, with 19 bases between. CDR3: CASTPAAVRGGYTF. CDR3 nucleotides: TGTGCCAGCACCCCCGCCGCGGTTAGGGGTGGCTACACCTTC.

The table lists this clone with a few counts. The chain recombines TRBV10-3 with TRBJ1-5; D is perhaps TRBD1 (6 bases). This CDR3 has 16 residues. Per germline, CDR1 ENHRY and CDR2 SYGVKD. The germline V and J ends were trimmed by 2 bases and 0 bases, with 11 bases remaining between them. CDR3: CAISEARGYSNQPQHF. The DNA for the CDR3 is TGTGCCATCAGTGAGGCGAGGGGGTATAGCAATCAGCCCCAGCATTTT.

The genes are TRBV2 and TRBJ1-1; D is possibly TRBD1 (6 bases). V dropped 4 bases and J dropped 1 base, with 19 bases sitting between them. The CDR3 loop spans 17 amino acids. In germline, CDR1 is SNHLY, CDR2 FYNNEI. The CDR3 region is CASSVQGPHAPNTEAFF. In nucleotides, the CDR3 is TGTGCCAGCAGTGTCCAGGGGCCGCACGCTCCGAACACTGAAGCTTTCTTT.

This chain joins TRBV2 and TRBJ2-5; perhaps TRBD1 as D (6 bases). The CDR3 has 14 residues. The germline V gene encodes CDR1 SNHLY and CDR2 FYNNEI. V was cut by 4 bases and J by 2 bases, with 11 bases left in between. CDR3 in DNA: TGTGCCAGCAGTGTACAGGGTGCGCAAGAGACCCAGTACTTC. Protein product: CASSVQGAQETQYF.

The rearrangement links TRBV3-1 (or the pseudogene TRBV3-2) to TRBJ2-7, with TRBD2 matching 8 bases. There are 15 residues in the CDR3. Germline V CDR1 and CDR2: LGHDT, YNNKEL (reference sequence). Trimming at V came to 0 bases and at J to 6 bases, leaving 7 bases not matched to a gene. This CDR3 reads CASSQETAGASEQYF. CDR3 DNA: TGTGCCAGCAGCCAAGAAACAGCGGGAGCCTCCGAGCAGTACTTC.

The V and J genes are TRBV27 and TRBJ2-1, with a weak D call TRBD1 (7 bases). The V gene's germline CDR1 is MNHEY and CDR2 SMNVEV (reference sequence). The CDR3 is 20 residues long. Trimming shortened V by 5 bases and J by 0 bases, and 26 bases separated the two germline ends. CDR3 region: CASSQPFGGGRISSYNEQFF. As DNA, the CDR3 is TGTGCCAGCAGTCAACCGTTTGGAGGGGGCCGAATTAGCTCCTACAATGAGCAGTTCTTC.

This clone was counted a few times. The V gene is TRBV6-5, the J gene TRBJ2-7; maybe TRBD1 (6 bases). This CDR3 region has 12 residues. Germline CDR1 is MNHEY and CDR2 is SVGAGI. V gave up 11 bases and J gave up 3 bases, with 14 bases separating them. The CDR3 DNA sequence: TGTGCCTCCTTAGGACAGCACTACGAGCAGTACTTC. This sequence encodes CASLGQHYEQYF.

The rearrangement links TRBV27 to TRBJ1-3; 9 bases line up with TRBD1. There are 14 residues in the CDR3. V dropped 4 bases and J dropped 2; count of bases not matched to a gene: 0. CDR1 MNHEY and CDR2 SMNVEV come from the germline V gene (reference sequence). The CDR3, as DNA: TGTGCCAGCAGTTACAGGGGGCCTGGAAACACCATATATTTT. Encoded protein: CASSYRGPGNTIYF.

The chain combines TRBV5-1 with TRBJ2-1; 8 bases line up with TRBD1. Germline V gives CDR1 SGHRS, CDR2 YFSETQ. The junction had 4 bases not matched to a gene; V was cut back by 2 bases and J by 0 bases. The CDR3 sequence is 16 residues long. In nucleotides, the CDR3 is TGCGCCAGCAGCTTACAAGGACAGGGCTCCTACAATGAGCAGTTCTTC. This translates into CASSLQGQGSYNEQFF.

This chain uses TRBV6-5 with TRBJ2-5; 8 positions agree with TRBD1. The germline CDR1 and CDR2 sequences are MNHEY and SVGAGI. The CDR3 consists of 12 residues. With V trimmed by 5 bases and J by 6 bases, 2 bases remained unmatched. The CDR3 is CASSRQGKTQYF. The CDR3 DNA sequence: TGTGCCAGCAGTCGACAGGGGAAGACCCAGTACTTC.